Listed below are T cell receptor beta chains from one sample, sequenced in a study of blood T cell repertoires in COVID-19. This table comes from immunoSEQ multiplex PCR, and its TCRdb copy is limited to in-frame clones, with some not included. The top ten clones hold approximately 3% of a sample with roughly 100,000 clones, nearly 90% of them seen once. Sequenced sample: peripheral blood. These receptors all come from a man aged 45 to 65 in a cohort sampled during active COVID-19. The CDR3 runs from the conserved cysteine through the conserved F or W. The order of the fields is J gene, V gene, D gene, clone size, CDR3 protein, CDR3 DNA. The D gene is left open where the match is weak. Where a row states a size, it is once, few, many or the class of an expanded clone; other rows omit it.

j_call: TRBJ1-3
v_call: TRBV15
d_call: TRBD1
clone_size: -
cdr3_aa: CATSRRTGGNTIYF
cdr3_nt: TGTGCCACCAGCAGGAGGACAGGGGGAAACACCATATATTTT

j_call: TRBJ2-6
v_call: TRBV11-2
d_call: -
clone_size: -
cdr3_aa: CASSLDQAPGANVLTF
cdr3_nt: TGTGCCAGCAGCTTAGATCAGGCGCCTGGGGCCAACGTCCTGACTTTC

j_call: TRBJ1-1
v_call: TRBV19
d_call: TRBD1
clone_size: -
cdr3_aa: CASSASDRAGTEAFF
cdr3_nt: TGTGCCAGTAGTGCCTCGGACAGGGCGGGAACTGAAGCTTTCTTT

j_call: TRBJ2-3
v_call: TRBV6-5
d_call: TRBD2
clone_size: -
cdr3_aa: CASARPAGGTDTQYF
cdr3_nt: TGTGCCAGCGCCCGCCCAGCGGGGGGCACAGATACGCAGTATTTT

j_call: TRBJ2-1
v_call: TRBV6-2/TRBV6-3
d_call: TRBD1
clone_size: -
cdr3_aa: CASSYPGQGFYNEQFF
cdr3_nt: TGTGCCAGCAGTTACCCGGGACAGGGGTTCTACAATGAGCAGTTCTTC

j_call: TRBJ1-6
v_call: TRBV3-1/TRBV3-2
d_call: TRBD1
clone_size: once
cdr3_aa: CASRPGQGISSPLHF
cdr3_nt: TGTGCCAGCAGGCCGGGACAGGGGATTAGTTCACCCCTCCACTTT

j_call: TRBJ2-5
v_call: TRBV5-1
d_call: TRBD2
clone_size: -
cdr3_aa: CASNKRGLAGQETQYF
cdr3_nt: TGCGCCAGCAACAAGCGGGGACTAGCGGGACAAGAGACCCAGTACTTC

j_call: TRBJ1-2
v_call: TRBV6-5
d_call: -
clone_size: once
cdr3_aa: CASSPRGGAGYGYTF
cdr3_nt: TGTGCCAGCAGCCCCCGGGGGGGGGCTGGCTATGGCTACACCTTC

j_call: TRBJ2-2
v_call: TRBV6-4
d_call: -
clone_size: -
cdr3_aa: CASSLGADYGELFF
cdr3_nt: TGTGCCAGCAGCCTGGGGGCGGATTACGGGGAGCTGTTTTTT

j_call: TRBJ2-1
v_call: TRBV24-1
d_call: TRBD1
clone_size: -
cdr3_aa: CATSRTGIYEQFF
cdr3_nt: TGTGCCACCAGTAGGACAGGGATCTATGAGCAGTTCTTC

j_call: TRBJ2-7
v_call: TRBV24-1
d_call: TRBD1
clone_size: -
cdr3_aa: CATSDSTGVPYEQYF
cdr3_nt: TGTGCCACCAGTGATTCGACAGGGGTGCCCTACGAGCAGTACTTC

j_call: TRBJ2-3
v_call: TRBV5-1
d_call: -
clone_size: -
cdr3_aa: CASHQGGGADTQYF
cdr3_nt: TGCGCCAGCCATCAAGGAGGGGGCGCAGATACGCAGTATTTT

j_call: TRBJ2-2
v_call: TRBV3-1/TRBV3-2
d_call: -
clone_size: -
cdr3_aa: CASSQGTVDTGELFF
cdr3_nt: TGTGCCAGCAGCCAAGGGACAGTGGACACCGGGGAGCTGTTTTTT

j_call: TRBJ2-5
v_call: TRBV5-4
d_call: TRBD1
clone_size: -
cdr3_aa: CASSWTGLETQYF
cdr3_nt: TGTGCCAGCAGCTGGACAGGGCTGGAGACCCAGTACTTC

j_call: TRBJ1-1
v_call: TRBV6-6
d_call: -
clone_size: -
cdr3_aa: CASSYSGVNTEAFF
cdr3_nt: TGTGCCAGCAGTTACTCTGGAGTGAACACTGAAGCTTTCTTT

j_call: TRBJ1-6
v_call: TRBV6-5
d_call: -
clone_size: -
cdr3_aa: CASRMTGPGSPLHF
cdr3_nt: TGTGCCAGCAGGATGACAGGCCCTGGTTCACCCCTCCACTTT

j_call: TRBJ1-5
v_call: TRBV13
d_call: TRBD1
clone_size: once
cdr3_aa: CASSLGFRGTNGPQHF
cdr3_nt: TGTGCCAGCAGCTTAGGGTTCAGGGGGACCAATGGGCCCCAGCATTTT

j_call: TRBJ2-1
v_call: TRBV10-3
d_call: TRBD2
clone_size: -
cdr3_aa: CAISPSGGAYYEQFF
cdr3_nt: TGTGCCATCAGCCCTAGCGGGGGGGCCTACTATGAGCAGTTCTTC

j_call: TRBJ1-6
v_call: TRBV19
d_call: TRBD1
clone_size: -
cdr3_aa: CASSTGTGSYNSPLHF
cdr3_nt: TGTGCCAGTAGTACCGGGACAGGGTCCTATAATTCACCCCTCCACTTT

j_call: TRBJ1-1
v_call: TRBV7-8
d_call: -
clone_size: -
cdr3_aa: CASSYEPNTEAFF
cdr3_nt: TGTGCCAGCAGCTACGAGCCGAACACTGAAGCTTTCTTT

j_call: TRBJ2-7
v_call: TRBV5-5
d_call: -
clone_size: -
cdr3_aa: CASSFLLPGEQYF
cdr3_nt: TGTGCCAGCAGCTTTCTCCTTCCCGGCGAGCAGTACTTC

j_call: TRBJ2-3
v_call: TRBV5-1
d_call: -
clone_size: -
cdr3_aa: CASSSIGDSSLWQYF
cdr3_nt: TGCGCCAGCAGCTCAATAGGAGACAGTTCCTTGTGGCAGTATTTT

j_call: TRBJ2-1
v_call: TRBV12-5
d_call: TRBD2
clone_size: -
cdr3_aa: CASGFGGSYNEQFF
cdr3_nt: TGTGCTAGTGGTTTCGGGGGGTCCTACAATGAGCAGTTCTTC

j_call: TRBJ2-5
v_call: TRBV3-1/TRBV3-2
d_call: TRBD2
clone_size: -
cdr3_aa: CASSQDSPGGRETQYF
cdr3_nt: TGTGCCAGCAGCCAAGACTCACCGGGGGGGCGTGAGACCCAGTACTTC

j_call: TRBJ1-2
v_call: TRBV5-1
d_call: TRBD1
clone_size: -
cdr3_aa: CASSLGQGVGGYTF
cdr3_nt: TGCGCCAGCAGCTTGGGACAGGGGGTAGGAGGATACACCTTC

j_call: TRBJ2-3
v_call: TRBV19
d_call: -
clone_size: -
cdr3_aa: CASTAQADTQYF
cdr3_nt: TGTGCCAGTACCGCGCAGGCAGATACGCAGTATTTT